This entry lists 17 T cell receptor beta chains sequenced from one sample in a study of beta chain features in type 1 diabetes. Study-level results: Shorter TCRB CDR3s, moderately but significantly so, were found in Type 1 diabetes patients in all four CD4+ subsets.

Their antigens are not known. Sequenced material consisted of expressed TCRB transcripts (all of the isolated RNA was reverse transcribed). Sequencing was performed with immunoSEQ multiplex PCR; in TCRdb, only in-frame clones are kept and a portion is missing. Of some 330,000 clones listed, roughly 13% are singletons. Sequencing was done on a sample of naive CD4+ T cells from blood. These receptors came from a woman aged 18-29 years with type 1 diabetes.

The genes are TRBV14 and TRBJ1-1; D may be TRBD1 (6 bases). Germline CDR1 is SGHDN and CDR2 is FVKESK. The CDR3 covers 14 residues. Between the trimmed V and J ends, which lost 4 bases and 4 bases, there was a span of 13 bases. The CDR3 protein is CASSLAQGATEAFF. In DNA, the CDR3 is TGTGCCAGCAGCCTCGCACAGGGAGCCACTGAAGCTTTCTTT. Variable domain in full (rest from reference TRBV14 and TRBJ1-1): EAGVTQFPSHSVIEKGQTVTLRCDPISGHDNLYWYRRVMGKEIKFLLHFVKESKQDESGMPNNRFLAERTGGTYSTLKVQPAELEDSGVYFCASSLAQGATEAFFGQGTRLTVV.

The CDR3 nucleotides are TGTGCCAGCAGGTCCCGGGACAGGGAACAGTACTTC. Its translation: CASRSRDREQYF. The chain uses TRBV28 and TRBJ2-7; 9 nucleotides match TRBD1. With 6 bases clipped from V and 10 bases from J, the junction kept 7 bases outside the gene matches. There are 12 residues in the CDR3. CDR1 is MDHEN, CDR2 SYDVKM, per germline.

The chain links TRBV14 to TRBJ1-4; D is possibly TRBD1 (5 bases). The CDR3 is 16 amino acids. With 4 bases removed from V and 5 bases from J, the gap between germline ends came to 17 bases. Germline-derived CDR1 and CDR2 are SGHDN and FVKESK. CDR3 sequence reads: CASSLHTGGTNEKLFF. In DNA form, the CDR3 reads TGTGCCAGCAGCCTACATACCGGAGGGACGAATGAAAAACTGTTTTTT.

The gene calls are TRBV10-3 and TRBJ2-2, with 8 bases matching TRBD2. This CDR3 is 14 amino acids long. V shed 11 bases, J shed 5 bases, and the junction held 10 bases outside the gene matches. CDR1 and CDR2 (germline): ENHRY, SYGVKD. CDR3 protein: CAASSGRETGELFF. The CDR3 DNA is TGTGCCGCAAGCTCCGGGAGGGAGACCGGGGAGCTGTTTTTT.

This clone appeared a few times. CDR3 nucleotide sequence: TGTGCCAGCAGCTTGGCCTTCAGGAGGGACGAGCAGTACTTC. It specifies CASSLAFRRDEQYF. This chain joins TRBV5-4 and TRBJ2-7; D perhaps matches TRBD2 (6 bases). This CDR3 region has 14 residues. Trimming stripped 0 bases from V and 5 bases from J, with 12 bases between. Germline-derived CDR1 and CDR2 are SGHNT and YYREEE (reference sequence).

The rearrangement links TRBV6-6 to TRBJ1-5; TRBD1 might be the D (6 bases). The V end was cut by 5 bases, the J end by 4 bases, with 15 bases between. The CDR3 extends over 15 amino acids. Germline CDR1 reads MNHNY; CDR2 reads SVGAGI (reference sequence). The CDR3, as DNA: TGTGCCAGCAGTCCCAGGGGTCAATCTAATCAGCCCCAGCATTTT. Translation: CASSPRGQSNQPQHF.

The J gene is TRBJ1-5, the V gene TRBV16; no definite D call. This CDR3 is built from 18 residues. Germline assignment: CDR1 KGHSY and CDR2 FQNENV. The V end lost 3 bases, the J end lost 1 base, and 19 bases lay between the germline ends. The CDR3 DNA is TGTGCCAGCAGCCAGTGGGCAGGAGGATCGCTGAGCAATCAGCCCCAGCATTTT. This codes for CASSQWAGGSLSNQPQHF. The full variable domain, rest sourced from reference TRBV16 and TRBJ1-5, is GEEVAQTPKHLVRGEGQKAKLYCAPIKGHSYVFWYQQVLKNEFKFLISFQNENVFDETGMPKERFSAKCLPNSPCSLEIQATKLEDSAVYFCASSQWAGGSLSNQPQHFGDGTRLSIL.

V gene TRBV5-4 combines with J gene TRBJ2-1; the match to TRBD2 covers 11 bases. The trim removed 4 bases at V and 0 bases at J, leaving 9 bases unmatched. The germline gives CDR1 SGHNT, CDR2 YYREEE (reference sequence). CDR3 length equals 18 residues. CDR3 nucleotide sequence: TGTGCCAGCAGCCCGATAGCGGGAGGGCCTAGCTCCTACAATGAGCAGTTCTTC. Translating it yields CASSPIAGGPSSYNEQFF. The full variable domain, in which reference TRBV5-4 and TRBJ2-1 provide the parts outside the CDR3, is ETGVTQSPTHLIKTRGQQVTLRCSSQSGHNTVSWYQQALGQGPQFIFQYYREEENGRGNFPPRFSGLQFPNYSSELNVNALELDDSALYLCASSPIAGGPSSYNEQFFGPGTRLTVL.

The chain is built from TRBV18 and TRBJ1-4; 8 nucleotides agree with TRBD1. This CDR3 has 16 residues. From germline, CDR1 is KGHSH and CDR2 LQKENI. V gave up 3 bases and J gave up 8 bases; unmatched junction bases: 11. CDR3 coding DNA: TGTGCCAGCTCACCGAAGACAGGGGTGGGAAGCGAAAAACTGTTTTTT. Translated: CASSPKTGVGSEKLFF.

V gene TRBV30 combines with J gene TRBJ2-7; D unresolved. The ends were cut back, 0 bases at V and 5 bases at J, with 14 bases in the middle. Germline V gene lookup returns CDR1 GTSNPN and CDR2 SVGIG (reference sequence). The CDR3 contains 14 residues. CDR3 residues: CAWSVPLRSHEQYF. CDR3 sequence (DNA): TGTGCCTGGAGTGTACCTCTTCGGTCCCACGAGCAGTACTTC.

The chain employs TRBV6-5 and TRBJ2-1; 7 positions agree with TRBD2. The junction had 5 bases not matched to a gene; V was cut back by 11 bases and J by 1 base. Germline loops: CDR1 MNHEY, CDR2 SVGAGI. CDR3 size: 13 residues. Here the CDR3 reads CAARGSSYNEQFF. The CDR3 DNA sequence: TGTGCCGCCCGCGGGAGTTCCTACAATGAGCAGTTCTTC.

This clone was recorded a few times. V gene TRBV2 combines with J gene TRBJ2-3; possibly TRBD1 for D (6 bases). Germline V gene lookup returns CDR1 SNHLY and CDR2 FYNNEI. V lost 3 bases and J lost 13, with 14 bases in between. The CDR3 is made up of 12 amino acids. CDR3 residues: CASSDNGGTKYF. The CDR3 bases are TGTGCCAGCAGTGATAATGGGGGCACGAAGTATTTT.

This clone has a handful of counts. V gene TRBV7-9 combines with J gene TRBJ2-4; D is possibly TRBD2 (5 bases). The germline V gene has CDR1 SEHNR and CDR2 FQNEAQ (reference sequence). CDR3 length: 16 amino acids. Trimming left V 3 bases short and J 2 bases short, with 14 bases between. The DNA for the CDR3 is TGTGCCAGCAGCTTCGCCGGGATGGGAACCAAAAACATTCAGTACTTC. Amino acids: CASSFAGMGTKNIQYF.

The CDR3 reads CASSPYPGESGEQFF. In DNA, the CDR3 is TGTGCCAGCAGCCCTTACCCAGGGGAATCTGGTGAGCAGTTCTTC. The chain couples TRBV9 to TRBJ2-1; D possibly corresponds to TRBD1 (6 bases). The CDR3 has 15 residues. Deletions cut 4 bases from V and 9 bases from J, with 20 bases between. Germline CDR1 is SGDLS and CDR2 is YYNGEE.

The chain links TRBV27 to TRBJ2-3; 8 nucleotides line up with TRBD2. The CDR3 runs to 19 residues. Looked up from germline, CDR1 is MNHEY and CDR2 is SMNVEV (reference sequence). Trimming cost V 5 bases and J 3 bases; bases outside gene matches: 19. The CDR3 sequence: CASSRFRAGGTLGTDTQYF. In nucleotides, the CDR3 is TGTGCCAGCAGTAGATTTCGGGCGGGGGGCACCCTCGGGACAGATACGCAGTATTTT.

The table lists this clone with a few counts. The chain recombines TRBV6-5 with TRBJ2-1, with TRBD1 matching 7 bases. Looked up from germline, CDR1 is MNHEY and CDR2 is SVGAGI. The CDR3 totals 15 residues. After removal of 5 bases from V and 0 bases from J, the junction contained 4 bases not matched to a gene. For the CDR3, the DNA is TGTGCCAGCAGTACACAGGGGAGCTCCTACAATGAGCAGTTCTTC. As protein: CASSTQGSSYNEQFF.

The J gene is TRBJ2-1, the V gene TRBV18; possibly TRBD1 for D (6 bases). The germline V gene encodes CDR1 KGHSH and CDR2 LQKENI. V was cut by 4 bases and J by 2 bases, with 6 bases left in between. The CDR3 contains 13 residues. For the CDR3, the DNA is TGTGCCAGCTCACGACAGGCCTACAATGAGCAGTTCTTC. Its translation is CASSRQAYNEQFF.